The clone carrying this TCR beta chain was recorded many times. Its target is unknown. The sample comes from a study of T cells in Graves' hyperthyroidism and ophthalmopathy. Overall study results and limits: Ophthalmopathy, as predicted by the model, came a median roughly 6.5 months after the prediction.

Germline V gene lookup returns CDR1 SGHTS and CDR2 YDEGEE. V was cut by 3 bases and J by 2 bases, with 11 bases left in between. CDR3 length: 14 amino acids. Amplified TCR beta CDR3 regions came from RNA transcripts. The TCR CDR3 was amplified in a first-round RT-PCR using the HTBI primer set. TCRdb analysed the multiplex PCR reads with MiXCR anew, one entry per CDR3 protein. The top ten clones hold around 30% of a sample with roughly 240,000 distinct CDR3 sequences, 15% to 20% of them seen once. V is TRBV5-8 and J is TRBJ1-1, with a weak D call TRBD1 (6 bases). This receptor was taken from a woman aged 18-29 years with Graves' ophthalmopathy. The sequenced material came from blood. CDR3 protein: CASSYTGTNTEAFF. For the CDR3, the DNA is TGTGCCAGCAGCTACACAGGGACCAACACTGAAGCTTTCTTT.